What follows describes a single T cell receptor (beta chain). It has no known antigen specificity. Base qualities are not provided; no much larger clone lies one nucleotide away. Whole blood was collected in K2EDTA tubes by collaborating institutions according to the institutions' own protocols. For TCRbeta analysis, collaborators shipped samples as frozen whole blood, isolated PBMCs, or DNA extracted from either of those sample types. The CDR3 goes from the cysteine to the phenylalanine over 16 residues. Solely the CDR3 DNA is kept, with 48 bases framed from the first base. Compared with germline, V lacks 3 bases and J lacks 2 bases; bases without a gene match: 7. CDR1 KGHSH and CDR2 LQKENI are derived from the germline V gene. This sample was included in a study of blood T cell repertoires in COVID-19 (dated by TCRdb to 2020 to 2021). Notes on the research overall: Collaborator samples came from the United States, Italy and Spain and covered acute and convalescent phases of COVID-19. The material from the prospective study consisted of cDNA or gDNA derived from T cells, B-cell-depleted T cells, or PBMCs. Deeply sampled blood TCRbeta repertoires from subjects exposed to, actively infected with, or recovered from COVID-19 were included in the dataset. The repertoires were released in a freely available public database meant as a resource for research on the immune response to SARS-CoV-2. Samples were obtained from the ongoing ImmuneRACE study (first 160 participants) and from 1,254 subjects provided by 6 global collaborators. Nearly every sample came with metadata listing a de-identified subject ID, COVID-19 status, age in years and sex. Where HLA class I and class II types were available, the types were taken from metadata supplied by the sample provider, not from assay-based typing.

The immunoSEQ Assay, a bias-controlled multiplex PCR, was used to amplify TCRbeta CDR3 regions from genomic DNA. The original pipeline was this. Nucleated cell counts per sample were estimated from amplification of reference gene primers within the assay. To quantify the absolute abundance of each unique TCRbeta CDR3 rearrangement, sequence reads were collapsed and filtered. Productive Simpson clonality was computed per sample as the square root of Simpson's diversity index over productive rearrangements. TCRdb provides this immuneACCESS table in a form limited to in-frame rearrangements. Some clones are lacking; in checked studies, under half of them reflect an unresolved V gene, and why the rest are absent is not known. V and J calls and clone size are those listed in that table; D and trimming were worked out from the DNA. Recorded for this sample are about 38,000 clones; roughly 89% of them occurred a single time. About 7% of the sample is taken by the ten largest.

The research as a whole found: The quantity of clinical and demographic metadata differed by source and by participant and was supplied without curation.

The sample was peripheral blood. The sequence links TRBV18 to TRBJ2-5; 9 junctional bases match TRBD2. The TCR originated in a human donor in a cohort sampled during active COVID-19. Here the CDR3 is given as CASSPTSGTLQETQYF. The nucleotide sequence is TGTGCCAGCTCACCGACTAGCGGAACTCTTCAAGAGACCCAGTACTTC.